Listed below are T cell receptor beta chains from one sample, sequenced in a study of CD8 T cells in ankylosing spondylitis. TCRdb redid the calling of the 5' RACE reads with MiXCR, one entry per CDR3 protein. The sample records a few hundred thousand distinct CDR3 sequences, around 20% being singletons. The sample consisted of blood, either unsorted or a sorted T cell fraction (not recorded which). Receptor source: a male donor with ankylosing spondylitis. CDR3s include the opening cysteine and the closing phenylalanine or tryptophan. Fields, in order: CDR3 length, J gene, V gene, CDR3 protein.

len: 15
j_gene: TRBJ1-1
v_gene: TRBV9
CDR3aa: CASSVVTAMNTEAFF

len: 14
j_gene: TRBJ2-7
v_gene: TRBV29-1
CDR3aa: CSVEWTGVSYEQYF

len: 14
j_gene: TRBJ2-7
v_gene: TRBV18
CDR3aa: CASSPSWDRYEQYF

len: 15
j_gene: TRBJ2-7
v_gene: TRBV7-9
CDR3aa: CASSLASSGTYEQYF

len: 16
j_gene: TRBJ1-6
v_gene: TRBV27
CDR3aa: CASSLGGGRGNSPLHF

len: 14
j_gene: TRBJ2-7
v_gene: TRBV10-3
CDR3aa: CAIGPGQASYEQYF

len: 17
j_gene: TRBJ2-7
v_gene: TRBV3-1
CDR3aa: CASSQESGLAGVYEQYF

len: 16
j_gene: TRBJ2-3
v_gene: TRBV10-3
CDR3aa: CAITTTSGTSSNTQYF

len: 12
j_gene: TRBJ2-3
v_gene: TRBV5-1
CDR3aa: CASSLERDTQYF

len: 15
j_gene: TRBJ1-1
v_gene: TRBV25-1
CDR3aa: CASSDKNRGGTEAFF

len: 16
j_gene: TRBJ2-2
v_gene: TRBV5-1
CDR3aa: CASSFPRRESTGELFF

len: 12
j_gene: TRBJ2-7
v_gene: TRBV2
CDR3aa: CASSPVSYEQYF

len: 16
j_gene: TRBJ1-4
v_gene: TRBV7-8
CDR3aa: CASSLYTGTGVEKLFF

len: 14
j_gene: TRBJ2-7
v_gene: TRBV3-1
CDR3aa: CASSHLGANYEQYF

len: 13
j_gene: TRBJ1-2
v_gene: TRBV5-6
CDR3aa: CASSPRRVWGYTF

len: 17
j_gene: TRBJ2-4
v_gene: TRBV5-1
CDR3aa: CASSQGDTRLAKNIQYF

len: 15
j_gene: TRBJ2-1
v_gene: TRBV6-2/TRBV6-3
CDR3aa: CASSYASSGRNEQFF

len: 14
j_gene: TRBJ2-1
v_gene: TRBV6-2/TRBV6-3
CDR3aa: CASSYSNVASEEFF

len: 17
j_gene: TRBJ1-1
v_gene: TRBV10-3
CDR3aa: CAISPSGGWGMNTEAFF

len: 14
j_gene: TRBJ2-3
v_gene: TRBV7-2
CDR3aa: CASSYSVGADTQYF

len: 15
j_gene: TRBJ2-1
v_gene: TRBV12-3/TRBV12-4
CDR3aa: CASSLLAGGTYEQFF

len: 14
j_gene: TRBJ1-2
v_gene: TRBV5-1
CDR3aa: CASSLETGSYGYTF

len: 14
j_gene: TRBJ2-7
v_gene: TRBV25-1
CDR3aa: CASSDAAGYRVQYF

len: 13
j_gene: TRBJ2-1
v_gene: TRBV28
CDR3aa: CASSPPNRGLQFF

len: 14
j_gene: TRBJ2-2
v_gene: TRBV29-1
CDR3aa: CSVVGGSNTGELFF

len: 17
j_gene: TRBJ1-2
v_gene: TRBV18
CDR3aa: CASSFSWDPRADPGYTF

len: 16
j_gene: TRBJ2-1
v_gene: TRBV7-2
CDR3aa: CASSFRWGGTYNEQFF

len: 17
j_gene: TRBJ2-1
v_gene: TRBV3-1
CDR3aa: CASTRGPSGVRYNEQFF

len: 12
j_gene: TRBJ1-3
v_gene: TRBV10-3
CDR3aa: CAISPGENTIYF

len: 14
j_gene: TRBJ2-6
v_gene: TRBV5-1
CDR3aa: CASSLASGANVLTF

len: 12
j_gene: TRBJ1-2
v_gene: TRBV12-2
CDR3aa: CASRWENYGYTF

len: 14
j_gene: TRBJ2-1
v_gene: TRBV20-1
CDR3aa: CSAPRLAGINEQFF

len: 15
j_gene: TRBJ2-1
v_gene: TRBV3-1
CDR3aa: CASSQGTSGHNEQFF

len: 14
j_gene: TRBJ1-1
v_gene: TRBV12-5
CDR3aa: CASGWGTGNTEAFF

len: 16
j_gene: TRBJ2-5
v_gene: TRBV9
CDR3aa: CASSVGLAGGQETQYF

len: 13
j_gene: TRBJ2-1
v_gene: TRBV29-1
CDR3aa: CSGGYSSYNEQFF

len: 15
j_gene: TRBJ2-2
v_gene: TRBV3-1
CDR3aa: CASSPGSLFAGELFF

len: 10
j_gene: TRBJ2-5
v_gene: TRBV7-8
CDR3aa: CASSTETQYF

len: 12
j_gene: TRBJ1-1
v_gene: TRBV28
CDR3aa: CASTQGYSQAFF

len: 12
j_gene: TRBJ1-2
v_gene: TRBV29-1
CDR3aa: CSGRGGDYGYTF

len: 18
j_gene: TRBJ2-3
v_gene: TRBV15
CDR3aa: CATSRDAGRGRSTDTQYF

len: 13
j_gene: TRBJ1-5
v_gene: TRBV7-3
CDR3aa: CASSKNSNQPQHF

len: 14
j_gene: TRBJ2-3
v_gene: TRBV18
CDR3aa: CASSHGQAGDTQYF

len: 15
j_gene: TRBJ1-1
v_gene: TRBV20-1
CDR3aa: CSASTRDRGSTEAFF

len: 11
j_gene: TRBJ1-3
v_gene: TRBV29-1
CDR3aa: CSAFRGNTIYF

len: 14
j_gene: TRBJ1-5
v_gene: TRBV12-3/TRBV12-4
CDR3aa: CASSSGTGYQPQHF

len: 14
j_gene: TRBJ2-6
v_gene: TRBV30
CDR3aa: CAWSGIRGFGVLTF

len: 13
j_gene: TRBJ2-7
v_gene: TRBV3-1
CDR3aa: CASNTNQGDEQYF

len: 14
j_gene: TRBJ2-1
v_gene: TRBV15
CDR3aa: CATSRRDSYNEQFF

len: 13
j_gene: TRBJ2-7
v_gene: TRBV6-1
CDR3aa: CASTPPGFGEQYF

len: 17
j_gene: TRBJ1-3
v_gene: TRBV5-6
CDR3aa: CASSLDGSGSAGNTIYF

len: 14
j_gene: TRBJ2-1
v_gene: TRBV25-1
CDR3aa: CASSEYDGSNEQFF

len: 15
j_gene: TRBJ1-5
v_gene: TRBV3-1
CDR3aa: CASSQGGHPNQPQHF

len: 13
j_gene: TRBJ1-5
v_gene: TRBV12-3/TRBV12-4
CDR3aa: CASQQGFDQPQHF